These 5 T cell receptor beta chains were sequenced from one sample in a study of blood T cell repertoires in COVID-19. Using immunoSEQ multiplex PCR, the repertoire was profiled, and TCRdb retains in-frame clones only, with some absent. The repertoire holds about 90,000 clones, with 75% to 85% as singletons. Sequencing was done on a sample of peripheral blood. The source is a woman between 70 and 85 years old with acute or convalescent COVID-19.

The chain combines TRBV7-3 with TRBJ2-7, with TRBD1 as a possible D gene (6 bases). Germline CDR1 is SGHTA and CDR2 is FQGTGA. The CDR3 covers 17 residues. V lost 1 base and J lost 2, with 18 bases in between. Here the CDR3 reads CASSLRQHQGNPYEQYF. The CDR3 DNA sequence: TGTGCCAGCAGCTTAAGGCAACATCAGGGGAACCCCTACGAGCAGTACTTC.

This chain's CDR3 is CASSWSTQGNTGELFF. Here the CDR3 DNA reads TGTGCCAGCAGTTGGAGTACACAGGGGAACACCGGGGAGCTGTTTTTT. The rearrangement joins TRBV27 to TRBJ2-2; a possible D gene is TRBD1 (6 bases). This CDR3 is built from 16 residues. Germline V gene sequence: CDR1 MNHEY, CDR2 SMNVEV (reference sequence). Trimming removed 4 bases at V and 1 base at J, with 13 bases between.

In this sample, this clone turned up a few times. V is TRBV5-1 and J is TRBJ1-4; no clear D. The CDR3 is 15 amino acids. Germline lookup yields CDR1 SGHRS and CDR2 YFSETQ. Trimming took 6 bases from V and 0 from J, leaving 12 bases between them. CDR3 nucleotide sequence: TGCGCCAGCACCGTGGGAGGTGCAACTAATGAAAAACTGTTTTTT. Its protein product is CASTVGGATNEKLFF.

The chain employs TRBV24-1 and TRBJ1-3; D uncertain. The germline gives CDR1 KGHDR, CDR2 SFDVKD. Trimming stripped 4 bases from V and 4 bases from J, with 4 bases between. The length of the CDR3 is 12 residues. CDR3 coding DNA: TGTGCCACCAGTGAAAGCGGAAACACCATATATTTT. Amino acids: CATSESGNTIYF.

V is TRBV5-5 and J is TRBJ1-6; TRBD1 agrees at 8 bases. The junction had 3 bases not matched to a gene; V was cut back by 0 bases and J by 7 bases. CDR1 and CDR2 (germline): SGHKS, YYEKEE (reference sequence). The CDR3 is 15 residues long. CDR3 sequence: CASSLVGQENSPLHF. The CDR3 coding sequence is TGTGCCAGCAGCTTGGTGGGACAGGAGAATTCACCCCTCCACTTT.